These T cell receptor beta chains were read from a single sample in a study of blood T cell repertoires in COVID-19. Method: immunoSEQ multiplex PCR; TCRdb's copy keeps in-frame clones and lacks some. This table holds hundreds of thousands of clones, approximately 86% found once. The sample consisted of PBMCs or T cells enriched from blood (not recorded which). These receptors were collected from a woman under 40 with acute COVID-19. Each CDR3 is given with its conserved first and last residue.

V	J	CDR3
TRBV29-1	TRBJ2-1	CSATKTGGALNEQFF
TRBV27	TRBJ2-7	CASSSRDRGPLREQYF
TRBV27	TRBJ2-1	CASSSPATQGRGNEQFF
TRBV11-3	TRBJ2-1	CASSLRGGTYNEQFF
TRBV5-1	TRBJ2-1	CASSWGEFSYNEQFF
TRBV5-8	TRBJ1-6	CASSLPDRDSPLHF
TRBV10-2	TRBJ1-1	CASRGYRGHDAFF
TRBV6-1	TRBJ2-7	CASSDQGQRSYEQYF
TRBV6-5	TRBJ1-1	CASIIPGVTTEAFF
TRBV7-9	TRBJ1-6	CASSPGRGNNSPLHF
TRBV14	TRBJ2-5	CASSHLRGSEQETQYF
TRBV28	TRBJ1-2	CASSFGRQEFGYTF
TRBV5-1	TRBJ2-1	CASSLVGRTSGGVEQFF
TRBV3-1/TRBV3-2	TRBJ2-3	CASSQALAGGGDTQYF
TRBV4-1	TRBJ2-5	CASSQDRTGEETQYF
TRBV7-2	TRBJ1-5	CASSLIRDSNQPQHF
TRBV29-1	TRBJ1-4	CSVGGSGASNEKLFF
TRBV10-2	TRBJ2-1	CASSESSFVEQFF
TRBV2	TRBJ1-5	CASSDGQANSNQPQHF
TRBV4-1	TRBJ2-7	CASSQDRTLTSGYEQYF
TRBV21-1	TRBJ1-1	CASSKGRGGMNTEAFF
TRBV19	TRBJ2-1	CASSRYLAGGIFYNEQFF
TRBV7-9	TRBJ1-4	CASSLRRGLATNEKLFF
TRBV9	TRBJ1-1	CASRGTGVNTEAFF
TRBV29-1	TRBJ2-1	CSVEGSGVYNEQFF
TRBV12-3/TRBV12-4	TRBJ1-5	CASSDSINQPQHF
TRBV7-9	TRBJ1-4	CASSLTGVYEKLFF
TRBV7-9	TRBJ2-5	CASSPAGGETQYF